A selection of T cell receptor beta chains follows, all from one sample in a study of T cell changes during pregnancy in multiple sclerosis. Clones were sequenced by immunoSEQ multiplex PCR, and TCRdb holds only the in-frame ones, with some missing. The data contain under 85,000 clones, around nine tenths of them singletons. The sample was peripheral blood, taken in the third trimester of pregnancy. These receptors were obtained from a female donor in good health, enrolled as a control in a pregnancy study. Both conserved end residues are trimmed from each CDR3. A clone size is listed for some rows: how often the clone was seen (once, few, many), or a class if it is expanded.

abundance: -
v_gene: TRBV5-1
CDR3aa: ASSPDRTSSYEQY

abundance: once
v_gene: TRBV7-2
CDR3aa: ASSLPSDTGELF

abundance: once
v_gene: TRBV6-5
CDR3aa: ASSYTGGEAF

abundance: -
v_gene: TRBV4-3
CDR3aa: ASSQDRLGGYGTQY

abundance: -
v_gene: TRBV5-1
CDR3aa: ASSPRGLGTDTQY

abundance: -
v_gene: TRBV11-2
CDR3aa: ASRLLTGGNTGELF

abundance: -
v_gene: TRBV28
CDR3aa: ASSASTVPEQY

abundance: -
v_gene: TRBV4-3
CDR3aa: ASTPGTVSGANVLT

abundance: -
v_gene: TRBV18
CDR3aa: ASSPGYSYGYT

abundance: -
v_gene: TRBV6-5
CDR3aa: ASSFSTGPLGNTIY

abundance: -
v_gene: TRBV7-9
CDR3aa: ASRQEGVGGNTIY

abundance: -
v_gene: TRBV9
CDR3aa: ASSVGQGGTDTQY

abundance: -
v_gene: TRBV7-8
CDR3aa: ASSPTGGGYEQY

abundance: -
v_gene: TRBV5-1
CDR3aa: ASSLDGTVFPF

abundance: -
v_gene: TRBV6-5
CDR3aa: ASRTGFGEQY

abundance: -
v_gene: TRBV11-2
CDR3aa: ASSSVWAANTGELF

abundance: -
v_gene: TRBV18
CDR3aa: ASSPGQGRGGEQY

abundance: -
v_gene: TRBV13
CDR3aa: ASSDAGGLYEQY

abundance: -
v_gene: TRBV7-2
CDR3aa: ASSLGQGSNYGYT

abundance: -
v_gene: TRBV20-1
CDR3aa: SARVAEAF

abundance: -
v_gene: TRBV2
CDR3aa: ASITETVNEQY

abundance: once
v_gene: TRBV4-3
CDR3aa: ASSQDERNTGELF

abundance: -
v_gene: TRBV12-5
CDR3aa: ASGLGTTATNEKLF

abundance: -
v_gene: TRBV9
CDR3aa: ASSVRGQETQY

abundance: -
v_gene: TRBV5-1
CDR3aa: ASSLDSGMNTEAF

abundance: -
v_gene: TRBV6-5
CDR3aa: ASSSPSLAGKETQY

abundance: -
v_gene: TRBV10-3
CDR3aa: AINRSEHTDTQY

abundance: -
v_gene: TRBV4-1
CDR3aa: ASSQADSPTYGYT

abundance: -
v_gene: TRBV20-1
CDR3aa: SARSGNTQY

abundance: -
v_gene: TRBV5-6
CDR3aa: ASSLVTGSYNEQF

abundance: -
v_gene: TRBV5-4
CDR3aa: ASRSGQSSYNSPLH

abundance: -
v_gene: TRBV4-3
CDR3aa: ASSQGTSGYSYNEQF

abundance: -
v_gene: TRBV9
CDR3aa: ASSAHRGNQPQH

abundance: -
v_gene: TRBV5-6
CDR3aa: ASSLWVAGTYEQY

abundance: -
v_gene: TRBV6-6
CDR3aa: ASSPGTVSNQPQH

abundance: -
v_gene: TRBV14
CDR3aa: ASSQDERDSNYGYT

abundance: -
v_gene: TRBV5-1
CDR3aa: ASSLGRGTEAF

abundance: -
v_gene: TRBV6-5
CDR3aa: ASSLRQGVHEQY

abundance: -
v_gene: TRBV5-1
CDR3aa: ASSQSTTDTQY

abundance: -
v_gene: TRBV7-6
CDR3aa: ASSPRGGSGELF

abundance: -
v_gene: TRBV19
CDR3aa: ASNGPGQYNEKLF

abundance: -
v_gene: TRBV29-1
CDR3aa: SVRAQGNTEAF

abundance: -
v_gene: TRBV6-5
CDR3aa: ASSRQANTEAF

abundance: -
v_gene: TRBV14
CDR3aa: ASSRSGKGEYIQY

abundance: -
v_gene: TRBV5-5
CDR3aa: ASSLAGEHGYT

abundance: once
v_gene: TRBV6-5
CDR3aa: ASSGPGTKRF

abundance: -
v_gene: TRBV4-3
CDR3aa: ASSLARTGGVDTQY

abundance: once
v_gene: TRBV27
CDR3aa: ASSSTGFGQPQH

abundance: few
v_gene: TRBV7-2
CDR3aa: ASSLQGRNTEAF

abundance: -
v_gene: TRBV11-1
CDR3aa: ASRGQAAYEQY

abundance: -
v_gene: TRBV7-2
CDR3aa: ASSSTTLGNIQY

abundance: -
v_gene: TRBV5-6
CDR3aa: ASRTGANTGELF

abundance: -
v_gene: TRBV7-9
CDR3aa: ASSLGGGSNEKLF